There are a few counts of the clone carrying this TCR beta chain. Its antigen is not identified. This entry comes from a study of T cells in localized non-small cell lung cancer. Study-level findings and limits: Turning up in adjacent lung were a median approximately 50 of the top 100 tumor clones. An association was observed between higher blood T cell density and longer overall survival.

The V end was cut by 0 bases, the J end by 3 bases, with 14 bases between. This CDR3 has 16 residues. Germline V CDR1 and CDR2: SGHVS, FQNEAQ. Clones were read by immunoSEQ multiplex PCR, and TCRdb kept only the in-frame ones, dropping some. The sample carries fewer than 100,000 clones, around 84% recorded once. The sequence was collected from a female donor older than 55 with stage I lung adenocarcinoma. The source material was peripheral blood, sampled before any cancer treatment. This rearrangement joins TRBV7-8 to TRBJ1-1, with D perhaps TRBD1 (5 bases). CDR3 DNA sequence: TGTGCCAGCAGCTTAGCTTCCAGGGTTCGGGACACTGAAGCTTTCTTT. This codes for CASSLASRVRDTEAFF.